The next 22 T cell receptor beta chains were all read from a single sample in a study of PD-L1 blockade in urothelial cancer. Repertoires were generated with immunoSEQ multiplex PCR, while TCRdb's copy carries only in-frame clones and drops some. Among 30,000 to 45,000 clones listed, approximately 92% were seen once. The specimen was PBMCs, collected around atezolizumab (anti-PD-L1) treatment. Receptor source: a man between 65 and 80 years old with urothelial cancer.

The DNA for the CDR3 is TGTGCCAGCAGCCAATCCAGGACAGCGAACACTGAAGCTTTCTTT. Translated, it gives CASSQSRTANTEAFF. V is TRBV7-6 and J is TRBJ1-1; tentative D call: TRBD1 (6 bases). Trimming took 5 bases from V and 1 from J, leaving 14 bases between them. Germline-derived CDR1 and CDR2 are SGHVS and FNYEAQ. CDR3 length equals 15 residues.

Here the CDR3 reads CASSLSGSGEQYF. In DNA form, the CDR3 reads TGCGCCAGCAGCTTATCGGGATCGGGCGAGCAGTACTTC. The gene calls are TRBV5-1 and TRBJ2-7; maybe TRBD2 (5 bases). Germline V CDR1 and CDR2: SGHRS, YFSETQ. V lost 2 bases and J lost 6, with 12 bases in between. The CDR3 extends over 13 amino acids.

The chain combines TRBV10-2 with TRBJ1-1, with TRBD1 matching 7 bases. CDR3 length: 15 amino acids. V gave up 3 bases and J gave up 1 base; unmatched junction bases: 5. Germline loops: CDR1 WSHSY, CDR2 SAAADI. Written as DNA, the CDR3 is TGCGCCAGCAGTGAAAACAGGGGTGGGAACACTGAAGCTTTCTTT. This sequence encodes CASSENRGGNTEAFF.

The gene calls are TRBV18 and TRBJ2-1, with TRBD1 matching 10 bases. Germline V gives CDR1 KGHSH, CDR2 LQKENI. The CDR3 spans 16 residues. V trimming: 2 bases; J trimming: 7 bases; junction bases outside the gene matches: 8. CDR3 DNA sequence: TGTGCCAGCTCACCAGGGACAGGGGTTATTGGGAATGAGCAGTTCTTC. Protein product: CASSPGTGVIGNEQFF.

The chain couples TRBV18 to TRBJ2-1, with D possibly matching TRBD1 (6 bases). Germline V gives CDR1 KGHSH, CDR2 LQKENI. The V and J ends lost 3 bases and 5 bases respectively, with 11 bases between them. The CDR3 totals 14 residues. The CDR3 nucleotides are TGTGCCAGCTCACCCAGGACAGAGAACAATGAGCAGTTCTTC. The encoded protein is CASSPRTENNEQFF.

The J gene is TRBJ2-1, the V gene TRBV28; 9 bases align to TRBD2. V lost 6 bases to trimming and J lost 4 bases; unmatched junction nucleotides: 16. The germline CDR1 and CDR2 sequences are MDHEN and SYDVKM. This CDR3 contains 18 residues. Here the CDR3 reads CASSGTVLAGVQYNEQFF. The CDR3 coding sequence is TGTGCCAGCAGCGGGACCGTCTTAGCGGGAGTACAATACAATGAGCAGTTCTTC.

The rearrangement joins TRBV4-2 to TRBJ1-3; D uncertain. The CDR3 is 13 amino acids. The ends were cut back, 1 base at V and 4 bases at J, with 5 bases in the middle. CDR1 is LGHNA and CDR2 is YNFKEQ in the germline V gene. This chain's CDR3 is CASSQAVGNTIYF. In DNA, the CDR3 is TGTGCCAGCAGCCAAGCAGTAGGAAACACCATATATTTT.

This chain links TRBV28 with TRBJ2-7; 13 bases are a match to TRBD2. CDR3 length: 16 amino acids. Trimming at V came to 5 bases and at J to 6 bases, leaving 10 bases not matched to a gene. Germline values: CDR1 MDHEN, CDR2 SYDVKM. The CDR3 region is CASSPLGLAGASEQYF. DNA of the CDR3: TGTGCCAGCAGTCCCCTCGGACTAGCGGGAGCCTCCGAGCAGTACTTC.

V is TRBV5-1 and J is TRBJ2-1; 10 nucleotides agree with TRBD2. Germline CDR1 SGHRS, CDR2 YFSETQ. The trim removed 0 bases at V and 8 bases at J, leaving 17 bases unmatched. The CDR3 is 19 amino acids. The CDR3 reads CASSLGGTRLAGASDEQFF. The CDR3 DNA is TGCGCCAGCAGCTTGGGGGGAACCCGTCTAGCGGGAGCTTCGGATGAGCAGTTCTTC.

The chain employs TRBV2 and TRBJ2-7, with D maybe TRBD1 (6 bases). The CDR3 spans 13 residues. CDR1 SNHLY and CDR2 FYNNEI come from the germline V gene. Deletions cut 5 bases from V and 4 bases from J, with 12 bases between. CDR3 DNA sequence: TGTGCCAGCAGTAAAGGCGGACAGTACGAGCAGTACTTC. Translated: CASSKGGQYEQYF.

The chain joins TRBV19 to TRBJ2-2; D may be TRBD2 (5 bases). Germline CDR1 and CDR2: LNHDA and SQIVND (reference sequence). The germline V and J ends were trimmed by 5 bases and 4 bases, with 17 bases remaining between them. This CDR3 region has 16 residues. The CDR3 coding sequence is TGTGCCAGTAGTCGTGGCTCTCGCCGGGGCACCGGGGAGCTGTTTTTT. Amino acid sequence: CASSRGSRRGTGELFF.

This rearrangement joins TRBV6-5 to TRBJ1-3, with D maybe TRBD1 (6 bases). Germline V gene lookup returns CDR1 MNHEY and CDR2 SVGAGI. This CDR3 contains 15 residues. The V gene lost 0 bases and the J gene lost 5 bases, with 11 bases spanning the gap. The CDR3 nucleotides read TGTGCCAGCAGTTACTCGGGGGGGGGCCGAAACACCATATATTTT. This encodes CASSYSGGGRNTIYF.

The chain is built from TRBV11-2 and TRBJ2-3; maybe TRBD1 (5 bases). Looked up from germline, CDR1 is SGHAT and CDR2 is FQNNGV. V lost 4 bases and J 4 bases, leaving 21 bases between the germline ends. This CDR3 has 17 amino acids. The CDR3 reads CASSSGHAGSGPDTQYF. The CDR3 bases are TGTGCCAGCAGCTCAGGGCACGCAGGGTCAGGTCCAGATACGCAGTATTTT.

CDR3 coding DNA: TGCGCCAGCAGCTTCCATGGAACCCCAGGAGGGGAGACCCAGTACTTC. Translating it yields CASSFHGTPGGETQYF. The rearrangement uses TRBV5-1 and TRBJ2-5; D perhaps matches TRBD2 (6 bases). The CDR3 loop spans 16 amino acids. Germline CDR1 SGHRS, CDR2 YFSETQ. Between the trimmed V and J ends, which lost 2 bases and 5 bases, there was a span of 19 bases.

This clone has a handful of counts. This CDR3 is CASSPGGGETQYF. CDR3 coding DNA: TGTGCCAGTAGCCCGGGAGGAGGGGAGACCCAGTACTTC. This chain links TRBV19 with TRBJ2-5; 7 bases map to TRBD2. J was trimmed by 5 bases and V by 6 bases; bases with no gene match: 6. The CDR3 length is 13 residues. The germline V gene encodes CDR1 LNHDA and CDR2 SQIVND (reference sequence).

This chain uses TRBV19 with TRBJ1-2; 11 nucleotides agree with TRBD1. Losses at the gene ends were 4 bases for V and 8 bases for J; bases not matched to a gene: 9. The CDR3 spans 15 residues. Germline CDR1 reads LNHDA; CDR2 reads SQIVND (reference sequence). The CDR3: CASSNRGQGARGYTF. The CDR3, as DNA: TGTGCCAGTAGTAATCGAGGACAGGGGGCGCGGGGCTACACCTTC. Looking up the rest from reference TRBV19 and TRBJ1-2 gives the full variable domain: DGGITQSPKYLFRKEGQNVTLSCEQNLNHDAMYWYRQDPGQGLRLIYYSQIVNDFQKGDIAEGYSVSREKKESFPLTVTSAQKNPTAFYLCASSNRGQGARGYTFGSGTRLTVV.

This chain connects TRBV7-2 to TRBJ2-3; TRBD2 is a possible D gene (5 bases). From germline, CDR1 is SGHTA and CDR2 FQGNSA. Between the trimmed V and J ends, which lost 2 bases and 4 bases, there was a span of 16 bases. The CDR3 is 16 amino acids. CDR3 region: CASSLHGVGRPDTQYF. CDR3 nucleotides: TGTGCCAGCAGCTTACACGGGGTAGGGCGGCCAGATACGCAGTATTTT.

V usage is TRBV4-1 and J usage is TRBJ2-1, with D tentatively TRBD2 (6 bases). The length of the CDR3 is 15 residues. Germline V gene data show CDR1 as MGHRA and CDR2 as YSYEKL. V lost 0 bases to trimming and J lost 12 bases, with 18 bases between them. CDR3 nucleotide sequence: TGCGCCAGCAGCCAAGATCTGGGACCGCGGGGTGGGCAGTTCTTC. As protein: CASSQDLGPRGGQFF.

The genes are TRBV28 and TRBJ1-5; 7 bases agree with TRBD1. CDR1 MDHEN and CDR2 SYDVKM come from the germline V gene. V was clipped by 6 bases and J by 6 bases; unmatched bases: 8. This CDR3 region has 14 residues. The CDR3 reads CASSSGQAGQPQHF. The DNA for the CDR3 is TGTGCCAGCAGCTCCGGACAGGCGGGTCAGCCCCAGCATTTT.

The gene calls are TRBV5-1 and TRBJ2-7; D may be TRBD2 (5 bases). Per the germline V gene, CDR1 is SGHRS and CDR2 is YFSETQ. The CDR3 contains 14 residues. Trimming removed 4 bases from V and 1 base from J, with 12 bases in between. The CDR3 loop reads CASSKRAASYEQYF. The CDR3 DNA reads as TGCGCCAGCAGCAAGAGGGCAGCTTCCTACGAGCAGTACTTC.

This clone is a singleton in its sample. This chain connects TRBV30 to TRBJ1-2, with D unclear. The CDR3 has 12 residues. Germline assignment: CDR1 GTSNPN and CDR2 SVGIG (reference sequence). The V end was cut by 2 bases, the J end by 6 bases, with 10 bases between. In DNA, the CDR3 is TGTGCCTGGAGTTCTAGGTCGGATGGCTACACCTTC. Protein sequence: CAWSSRSDGYTF.

The chain carries TRBV6-6 and TRBJ1-4, with D unclear. Trimming left V 4 bases short and J 2 bases short, with 8 bases between. The CDR3 extends over 14 amino acids. Per the germline V gene, CDR1 is MNHNY and CDR2 is SVGAGI (reference sequence). In nucleotides, the CDR3 is TGTGCCAGCAGTTCCCCTTTGACTAATGAAAAACTGTTTTTT. Translation: CASSSPLTNEKLFF.